The T cell receptor beta chain described here comes from a study of T cell changes during pregnancy in multiple sclerosis. Here immunoSEQ multiplex PCR was the method, and the copy in TCRdb shows in-frame clones only, minus some. The sample has about 34,000 clones; approximately 90% are singletons. Source: CD8+ T cells from peripheral blood mononuclear cells, taken in the third trimester of pregnancy. This sequence was found in a female donor with multiple sclerosis, enrolled in a pregnancy study.

Here the CDR3 reads CASSQDIAGGLSGELFF. CDR3 nucleotides: TGCGCCAGCAGCCAAGATATAGCGGGGGGGCTGTCTGGGGAGCTGTTTTTT. The J gene is TRBJ2-2, the V gene TRBV4-3, with TRBD2 matching over 11 bases. This CDR3 region has 17 residues. In germline, CDR1 is LGHNA, CDR2 YSLEER. V shed 0 bases and J 8 bases; nucleotides not matched to a gene: 8.